The 30 T cell receptor beta chains presented below share a single source sample, sequenced in a study of cytotoxic CD8 clonotypes in ibrutinib-treated CLL. Sequencing used immunoSEQ multiplex PCR; TCRdb keeps in-frame clones, though not all of them. The sample consists of about 120,000 clones, roughly 57% of them appearing once. Specimen: PBMCs, collected after 24 months of ibrutinib treatment. The receptors here all came from a human donor with chronic lymphocytic leukemia.

Only a few counts were recorded for this clone. The chain employs TRBV29-1 and TRBJ2-7, with D possibly matching TRBD2 (6 bases). V was clipped by 4 bases and J by 4 bases, with 8 bases between them. Germline values: CDR1 SQVTM, CDR2 ANQGSEA. The CDR3 has 11 amino acids. The chain's CDR3 is CSVVGGYEQYF. CDR3 in DNA: TGCAGCGTTGTGGGAGGTTACGAGCAGTACTTC.

This rearrangement joins TRBV30 to TRBJ1-5; 7 nucleotides line up with TRBD1. The J segment lost 4 bases and the V segment lost 1 base, leaving 1 base of the junction unmatched. CDR3 length: 13 residues. Germline V gene lookup returns CDR1 GTSNPN and CDR2 SVGIG (reference sequence). This CDR3 is CAWSEQGNQPQHF. The CDR3, as DNA: TGTGCCTGGAGTGAACAGGGGAATCAGCCCCAGCATTTT.

The chain employs TRBV6-5 and TRBJ1-1; 7 bases map to TRBD1. The V gene's germline CDR1 is MNHEY and CDR2 SVGAGI. The CDR3 spans 16 residues. With 0 bases clipped from V and 2 bases from J, the junction kept 6 bases outside the gene matches. The CDR3 sequence is CASSYSSQGGNTEAFF. The CDR3 DNA sequence: TGTGCCAGCAGTTACTCATCCCAGGGGGGAAACACTGAAGCTTTCTTT.

This clone was counted a few times. The rearrangement joins TRBV4-1 to TRBJ2-7; possibly TRBD2 for D (6 bases). V shed 1 base and J shed 2 bases, with 9 bases lying between them. Germline V gene data show CDR1 as MGHRA and CDR2 as YSYEKL. The CDR3 consists of 14 residues. The CDR3 nucleotides are TGCGCCAGCAGCCAAGGACTAGGGGCCTACGAGCAGTACTTC. Translation: CASSQGLGAYEQYF.

V gene TRBV2 combines with J gene TRBJ2-6; weak D call: TRBD1 (6 bases). Germline CDR1 reads SNHLY; CDR2 reads FYNNEI. Trimming took 6 bases from V and 0 from J, leaving 9 bases between them. CDR3 length: 15 amino acids. CDR3 sequence reads: CASSIGGSGANVLTF. The CDR3 DNA sequence: TGTGCCAGCAGCATAGGGGGCTCTGGGGCCAACGTCCTGACTTTC.

The chain joins TRBV9 to TRBJ2-1; maybe TRBD2 (6 bases). Trimming pared 4 bases from V and 6 bases from J, leaving 8 bases between. Per the germline V gene, CDR1 is SGDLS and CDR2 is YYNGEE. The CDR3 covers 12 residues. The chain's CDR3 is CASSPGLNEQFF. The CDR3 DNA sequence: TGTGCCAGCAGCCCGGGACTCAATGAGCAGTTCTTC.

The rearrangement uses TRBV7-7 and TRBJ2-2; no firm D call. This CDR3 region has 12 residues. Germline CDR1 and CDR2: SSHAT and FNYEAQ (reference sequence). This chain's CDR3 is CAVKNSTGELFF. The CDR3 DNA sequence: TGTGCTGTGAAAAACAGCACCGGGGAGCTGTTTTTT.

This clone was seen a few times. The gene calls are TRBV4-3 and TRBJ1-4; 9 positions match TRBD1. Germline assignment: CDR1 LGHNA and CDR2 YSLEER. V lost 5 bases and J lost 7; bases outside the gene matches: 8. This CDR3 spans 15 amino acids. As DNA, the CDR3 is TGCGCCAGCAGCAAGGGACAGGGCTTGAGTGAAAAACTGTTTTTT. Protein: CASSKGQGLSEKLFF.

This clone occurred a few times. J is TRBJ2-7 and V is TRBV20-1; 7 bases match TRBD2. The CDR3 has 11 amino acids. V shed 0 bases and J 12 bases; nucleotides not matched to a gene: 5. The germline V gene encodes CDR1 DFQATT and CDR2 SNEGSKA (reference sequence). As DNA, the CDR3 is TGCAGTGCTAGAGATTGGCGGGGGATGTACTTC. It encodes CSARDWRGMYF.

This clone has a count of ten or more. The V gene is TRBV29-1, the J gene TRBJ1-2, with 8 nucleotides matching TRBD1. After removal of 7 bases from V and 3 bases from J, the junction contained 4 bases not matched to a gene. The CDR3 covers 12 residues. Germline CDR1 and CDR2: SQVTM and ANQGSEA. Here the CDR3 reads CSGGQGDYGYTF. The DNA of the CDR3 is TGCAGCGGCGGACAGGGAGACTATGGCTACACCTTC.

This clone showed up just a few times. J is TRBJ2-7 and V is TRBV7-2; D not certain. The CDR3 totals 14 residues. Germline lookup yields CDR1 SGHTA and CDR2 FQGNSA. V was cut by 2 bases and J by 1 base, with 9 bases left in between. The CDR3 sequence: CASSLPPQSYEQYF. The DNA of the CDR3 is TGTGCCAGCAGCTTACCCCCGCAGTCCTACGAGCAGTACTTC.

The chain is built from TRBV5-1 and TRBJ2-3; 10 nucleotides line up with TRBD2. Per the germline V gene, CDR1 is SGHRS and CDR2 is YFSETQ. CDR3 length: 16 amino acids. V trimming: 4 bases; J trimming: 1 base; junction bases outside the gene matches: 6. As DNA, the CDR3 is TGCGCCAGCAGCCCCCTCGGGACTAGCGGCACAGATACGCAGTATTTT. This translates into CASSPLGTSGTDTQYF.

The CDR3 region is CAWSFATNEKLFF. CDR3 in DNA: TGTGCCTGGAGTTTTGCAACTAATGAAAAACTGTTTTTT. This rearrangement joins TRBV30 to TRBJ1-4; D not resolved. Germline V gene lookup returns CDR1 GTSNPN and CDR2 SVGIG (reference sequence). Trimming removed 2 bases from V and 0 bases from J, with 4 bases in between. The length of the CDR3 is 13 residues.

CDR3 loop: CASGTGRNTIYF. The CDR3 DNA is TGTGCCTCAGGGACAGGGAGAAACACCATATATTTT. The chain carries TRBV7-9 and TRBJ1-3; 9 bases line up with TRBD1. The CDR3 is 12 residues long. The trim removed 11 bases at V and 5 bases at J, leaving 4 bases unmatched. The germline V gene encodes CDR1 SEHNR and CDR2 FQNEAQ (reference sequence).

This chain uses TRBV6-1 with TRBJ2-7; 10 bases align to TRBD2. Germline V gene data show CDR1 as MNHNS and CDR2 as SASEGT. The CDR3 contains 18 residues. J lost 2 bases, V lost 3 bases, and 13 bases had no gene match. CDR3 residues: CASSDDPIAGGIPYEQYF. DNA of the CDR3: TGTGCCAGCAGTGACGATCCGATAGCGGGGGGCATACCCTACGAGCAGTACTTC.

The CDR3 spells CASSVSGGVQETQYF. The DNA of the CDR3 is TGTGCCAGCAGCGTCTCCGGGGGGGTCCAAGAGACCCAGTACTTC. This rearrangement joins TRBV9 to TRBJ2-5; 8 positions match TRBD2. This CDR3 region has 15 residues. Trimming at V came to 2 bases and at J to 1 base, leaving 4 bases not matched to a gene. Germline CDR1 reads SGDLS; CDR2 reads YYNGEE.

The chain carries TRBV27 and TRBJ1-2; perhaps TRBD1 as D (6 bases). V gave up 4 bases and J gave up 0 bases, with 12 bases separating them. The CDR3 spans 15 residues. The germline V gene has CDR1 MNHEY and CDR2 SMNVEV (reference sequence). For the CDR3, the DNA is TGTGCCAGCAGTTCGACAGGTACCCCTAACTATGGCTACACCTTC. This sequence encodes CASSSTGTPNYGYTF.

This clone appeared many times. The chain recombines TRBV9 with TRBJ2-7; D gene uncertain. V lost 0 bases to trimming and J lost 5 bases, with 12 bases between them. From germline, CDR1 is SGDLS and CDR2 YYNGEE. CDR3 length equals 14 residues. The CDR3 spells CASSVGAGQNEQYF. CDR3 bases: TGTGCCAGCAGCGTAGGGGCAGGCCAGAACGAGCAGTACTTC.

The V call is TRBV7-9, the J call TRBJ1-5; TRBD1 matches 9 bases. Germline CDR1 is SEHNR and CDR2 is FQNEAQ (reference sequence). The CDR3 spans 14 residues. Trimming cost V 5 bases and J 7 bases; bases outside gene matches: 6. CDR3 sequence reads: CASSDGTGTQPQHF. DNA of the CDR3: TGTGCCAGCAGCGATGGGACAGGGACACAGCCCCAGCATTTT.

This clone was recorded a few times. The chain couples TRBV27 to TRBJ1-5, with TRBD1 as a possible D gene (5 bases). The CDR3 sequence is 15 residues long. Germline CDR1 and CDR2: MNHEY and SMNVEV (reference sequence). Trimming cost V 3 bases and J 2 bases, with 11 bases left between them. The CDR3 nucleotides read TGTGCCAGCAGTTTTCGAGGGGATGGCAATCAGCCCCAGCATTTT. Encoded protein: CASSFRGDGNQPQHF.

This clone was counted at least ten times. The chain employs TRBV7-6 and TRBJ2-2; 7 nucleotides align to TRBD2. CDR1 and CDR2 from the germline V gene are SGHVS and FNYEAQ. Germline trimming cut 3 bases from V and 5 bases from J; bases unmatched to any gene: 12. This CDR3 has 17 residues. This CDR3 reads CASSLGLAGTVTGELFF. DNA of the CDR3: TGTGCCAGCAGCTTGGGATTAGCGGGTACCGTAACCGGGGAGCTGTTTTTT.

The table lists this clone with a few counts. This chain links TRBV7-2 with TRBJ2-1; D remains ambiguous. CDR3 size: 14 residues. Germline V gene lookup returns CDR1 SGHTA and CDR2 FQGNSA. V lost 5 bases and J lost 10, with 18 bases in between. The CDR3 nucleotides read TGTGCCAGCAGCCGACTCCCCCAAATCGAGGAGCAGTTCTTC. It yields the protein CASSRLPQIEEQFF. Complete variable domain (other parts from reference TRBV7-2 and TRBJ2-1): GAGVSQSPSNKVTEKGKDVELRCDPISGHTALYWYRQSLGQGLEFLIYFQGNSAPDKSGLPSDRFSAERTGGSVSTLTIQRTQQEDSAVYLCASSRLPQIEEQFFGPGTRLTVL.

V gene TRBV7-2 combines with J gene TRBJ2-3, with a tentative D call TRBD1 (7 bases). CDR1 and CDR2 (germline): SGHTA, FQGNSA. V was clipped by 3 bases and J by 5 bases, with 9 bases between them. The CDR3 is 13 residues long. CDR3 bases: TGTGCCAGCAGCTTTCAGGGGGGAGATACGCAGTATTTT. This gives the protein CASSFQGGDTQYF.

The V gene is TRBV10-1, the J gene TRBJ2-6; 7 bases map to TRBD1. CDR1 is WNHNN, CDR2 SYGVQD, per germline (reference sequence). The CDR3 contains 13 residues. J gave up 9 bases and V 4 bases, and 3 bases lay outside the gene matches. The CDR3 loop is CASSAWDSNVLTF. For the CDR3, the DNA is TGCGCCAGCAGTGCATGGGACAGCAACGTCCTGACTTTC.

V gene TRBV5-1 combines with J gene TRBJ2-1; D gene unclear. The V gene's germline CDR1 is SGHRS and CDR2 YFSETQ. CDR3 length: 14 amino acids. The germline V and J ends were trimmed by 0 bases and 5 bases, with 9 bases remaining between them. CDR3 sequence reads: CASSLAQNNNEQFF. The DNA of the CDR3 is TGCGCCAGCAGCTTGGCACAGAACAACAATGAGCAGTTCTTC.

V gene TRBV13 combines with J gene TRBJ2-7; no clear D gene. Per germline, CDR1 PRHDT and CDR2 FYEKMQ (reference sequence). This CDR3 is 13 amino acids long. The germline V and J ends were trimmed by 7 bases and 3 bases, with 13 bases remaining between them. The CDR3 DNA reads TGTGCCAGCACCAAATGGGGATACTACGAGCAGTACTTC. Translated, it gives CASTKWGYYEQYF.

This clone was detected only a few times. The CDR3 reads CASSYGVGEQYF. CDR3 DNA sequence: TGTGCCAGCAGTTACGGGGTAGGCGAGCAGTACTTC. J is TRBJ2-7 and V is TRBV6-5; no clear D. Germline V lookup: CDR1 MNHEY, CDR2 SVGAGI. This CDR3 has 12 amino acids. Trimming pared 2 bases from V and 6 bases from J, leaving 8 bases between.

This clone was picked up many times. The chain recombines TRBV27 with TRBJ2-2, with 11 nucleotides matching TRBD2. Trimming cost V 8 bases and J 6 bases; bases outside gene matches: 8. Germline-derived CDR1 and CDR2 are MNHEY and SMNVEV (reference sequence). The CDR3 runs to 15 residues. The chain's CDR3 is CASRTLAGGAGELFF. CDR3 nucleotide sequence: TGTGCCAGCCGTACCCTAGCGGGGGGTGCCGGGGAGCTGTTTTTT.

The V call is TRBV5-8, the J call TRBJ2-5; possible D gene TRBD2, 6 bases. Germline lookup yields CDR1 SGHTS and CDR2 YDEGEE. Trimming stripped 3 bases from V and 5 bases from J, with 14 bases between. The CDR3 has 14 amino acids. The CDR3 DNA is TGTGCCAGCAGCTCGGAGGACCGGGGGGAGACCCAGTACTTC. It translates to CASSSEDRGETQYF.

This chain uses TRBV18 with TRBJ1-2; D not resolved. This CDR3 has 12 residues. V was pared by 3 bases and J by 3 bases, with 5 bases between. Germline V lookup: CDR1 KGHSH, CDR2 LQKENI. CDR3 nucleotide sequence: TGTGCCAGCTCACCCTCTGACTATGGCTACACCTTC. This encodes CASSPSDYGYTF.